A selection of T cell receptor beta chains follows, all from one sample in a study of Graves' ophthalmopathy and Graves' hyperthyroidism. TCRdb re-called the multiplex PCR reads with MiXCR, one entry per CDR3 protein. The data contain around 520,000 distinct CDR3 sequences, about 40% of them singletons. Sequenced input: peripheral blood or thyroid tissue (not recorded which). The source is an adult man with Graves' hyperthyroidism. Each CDR3 is given with its conserved first and last residue. D genes are given only for firm matches. Size is omitted from some rows. Given values are once, few, many or a class for expanded clones.

-	TRBJ1-2	TRBV2	-	CASRPTSGGNYGYTF	TGTGCCAGCAGACCTACTAGCGGGGGGAACTATGGCTACACCTTC
-	TRBJ1-1	TRBV15	-	CATSREQGMNTEAFF	TGTGCCACCAGCAGAGAGCAGGGGATGAACACTGAAGCTTTCTTT
TRBD1	TRBJ1-5	TRBV6-6	few	CPSISRQGIGYQPQHF	TGTCCCAGCATAAGCCGACAGGGAATCGGGTATCAGCCCCAGCATTTT
-	TRBJ2-2	TRBV12-3/TRBV12-4	-	CASRAVVGELFF	TGTGCCAGCAGAGCAGTCGTCGGGGAGCTGTTTTTT
-	TRBJ2-7	TRBV27	many	CASSTSYEQYF	TGTGCCAGCAGTACCTCCTACGAGCAGTACTTC
-	TRBJ1-6	TRBV7-9	-	CASSLDQASPLHF	TGTGCCAGCAGCTTAGATCAGGCTTCACCCCTCCACTTT
-	TRBJ1-4	TRBV10-3	-	CATRTDNNEKLFF	TGTGCCACCCGAACAGACAACAATGAAAAACTGTTTTTT
-	TRBJ1-1	TRBV5-1	many	CASSLAIVSMNTEAFF	TGCGCCAGCAGCTTGGCGATCGTCAGCATGAACACTGAAGCTTTCTTT
-	TRBJ1-5	TRBV19	-	CASSIRVGGNQPQHF	TGTGCCAGTAGCATCAGGGTTGGAGGCAATCAGCCCCAGCATTTT
TRBD1	TRBJ1-4	TRBV20-1	many	CSAREGQGGLEKLFF	TGCAGTGCTAGAGAGGGACAGGGCGGTCTCGAAAAACTGTTTTTT
-	TRBJ1-3	TRBV19	-	CASSMKADLSGNTIYF	TGTGCCAGTAGTATGAAAGCCGACCTCTCTGGAAACACCATATATTTT
-	TRBJ2-7	TRBV6-1	many	CASSGQGGTYEQYF	TGTGCCAGCAGCGGCCAGGGGGGCACCTACGAGCAGTACTTC
-	TRBJ1-2	TRBV29-1	-	CSEGSTVYYGYTF	TGCAGCGAAGGCAGCACAGTTTACTATGGCTACACCTTC
TRBD1	TRBJ1-6	TRBV10-3	once	CASRGQDPRGSPLHF	TGTGCCAGCAGGGGACAGGACCCACGGGGTTCACCCCTCCACTTT
-	TRBJ1-4	TRBV20-1	many	CSARDYQKGEKLFF	TGCAGTGCTAGAGATTACCAGAAGGGTGAAAAACTGTTTTTT
TRBD1	TRBJ1-1	TRBV12-3/TRBV12-4	many	CASSTGEYTEAFF	TGTGCCAGCAGCACAGGGGAATACACTGAAGCTTTCTTT
TRBD1	TRBJ2-7	TRBV20-1	-	CSATVGTGGYEQYF	TGCAGTGCCACCGTCGGGACAGGCGGCTACGAGCAGTACTTC
-	TRBJ1-5	TRBV3-1	-	CASSPMSGTRQPQHF	TGTGCCAGCAGCCCCATGTCGGGGACCCGTCAGCCCCAGCATTTT
-	TRBJ1-2	TRBV6-5	-	CASSNGNNYGYTF	TGTGCCAGCAGCAACGGGAATAACTATGGCTACACCTTC
TRBD1	TRBJ1-2	TRBV2	many	CASSATGDGYTF	TGTGCCAGCAGTGCCACAGGGGACGGCTACACCTTC
-	TRBJ2-7	TRBV10-3	few	CAISGRAFSYEQYF	TGTGCCATCAGTGGACGGGCATTTTCCTACGAGCAGTACTTC
TRBD1	TRBJ1-1	TRBV5-1	-	CASSSGQGTGAFF	TGCGCCAGCAGCTCCGGACAGGGGACTGGAGCTTTCTTT
-	TRBJ2-2	TRBV9	many	CASSQTGANTGELFF	TGTGCCAGCAGCCAGACAGGAGCGAACACCGGGGAGCTGTTTTTT
TRBD2	TRBJ2-2	TRBV5-1	-	CASTEAGAHTGELLF	TGCGCCAGCACAGAAGCGGGGGCCCACACCGGGGAGCTGCTTTTT
TRBD2	TRBJ2-7	TRBV4-1	-	CASSQESGVGSYEQYF	TGCGCCAGCAGCCAAGAGAGCGGGGTTGGCTCCTACGAGCAGTACTTC
-	TRBJ2-5	TRBV6-6	many	CASSNLNRVGQETQYF	TGTGCCAGCAGTAACCTAAACAGGGTAGGCCAAGAGACCCAGTACTTC
-	TRBJ1-5	TRBV19	many	CASKDSYSNQPQHF	TGTGCCAGTAAAGATAGCTATAGCAATCAGCCCCAGCATTTT
TRBD1	TRBJ1-2	TRBV2	-	CAGRQGAKEGYTF	TGTGCCGGTCGACAGGGGGCCAAGGAGGGCTACACCTTC
-	TRBJ1-5	TRBV19	-	CASNPVGLRDSYSNQPQHF	TGTGCCAGTAATCCTGTAGGGCTACGAGACTCCTATAGCAATCAGCCCCAGCATTTT
-	TRBJ1-5	TRBV15	-	CATSSYKAGRDQPQHF	TGTGCCACCAGCAGTTACAAGGCAGGTCGGGATCAGCCCCAGCATTTT
TRBD1	TRBJ2-3	TRBV10-3	few	CAISDRVSTDTQYF	TGTGCCATCAGCGACAGGGTTTCGACAGATACGCAGTATTTT
TRBD1	TRBJ2-5	TRBV14	-	CASSQRTGQETQYF	TGTGCCAGCAGCCAAAGGACAGGCCAAGAGACCCAGTACTTC
TRBD2	TRBJ2-3	TRBV10-2	-	CASSDLAGGTDTQYF	TGCGCCAGCAGTGATCTAGCGGGGGGCACAGATACGCAGTATTTT
TRBD1	TRBJ2-7	TRBV10-3	once	CAISESGDRAIYEQYF	TGTGCCATCAGTGAGTCTGGGGACAGGGCAATCTACGAGCAGTACTTC
TRBD1	TRBJ1-2	TRBV7-9	many	CASSDRGIDYGYTF	TGTGCCAGCAGTGACAGGGGGATCGACTATGGCTACACCTTC
-	TRBJ2-5	TRBV10-2	-	CASSEIQDQETQYF	TGCGCCAGCAGTGAGATCCAGGACCAAGAGACCCAGTACTTC
-	TRBJ1-1	TRBV12-3/TRBV12-4	few	CASTDEEGRTEAFF	TGTGCCAGCACAGATGAGGAGGGCCGCACTGAAGCTTTCTTT
-	TRBJ2-7	TRBV11-3	-	CASSLVQTDNEQYF	TGTGCCAGCAGCTTAGTACAGACCGACAATGAGCAGTACTTC
-	TRBJ2-2	TRBV24-1	many	CATSDSGGGGNTGELFF	TGTGCCACCAGTGACTCCGGGGGCGGGGGTAACACCGGGGAGCTGTTTTTT
-	TRBJ1-1	TRBV25-1	many	CASSDWGLATEAFF	TGTGCCAGCAGTGATTGGGGTTTGGCCACTGAAGCTTTCTTT
-	TRBJ2-7	TRBV15	many	CATSREGLDYEQYF	TGTGCCACCAGCAGAGAAGGCCTAGACTACGAGCAGTACTTC
TRBD1	TRBJ1-5	TRBV29-1	-	CSCADRENSNQPQHF	TGCAGCTGTGCCGACAGGGAAAATAGCAATCAGCCCCAGCATTTT
-	TRBJ1-1	TRBV19	few	CASSIQLNTEAFF	TGTGCCAGTAGTATTCAACTGAACACTGAAGCTTTCTTT